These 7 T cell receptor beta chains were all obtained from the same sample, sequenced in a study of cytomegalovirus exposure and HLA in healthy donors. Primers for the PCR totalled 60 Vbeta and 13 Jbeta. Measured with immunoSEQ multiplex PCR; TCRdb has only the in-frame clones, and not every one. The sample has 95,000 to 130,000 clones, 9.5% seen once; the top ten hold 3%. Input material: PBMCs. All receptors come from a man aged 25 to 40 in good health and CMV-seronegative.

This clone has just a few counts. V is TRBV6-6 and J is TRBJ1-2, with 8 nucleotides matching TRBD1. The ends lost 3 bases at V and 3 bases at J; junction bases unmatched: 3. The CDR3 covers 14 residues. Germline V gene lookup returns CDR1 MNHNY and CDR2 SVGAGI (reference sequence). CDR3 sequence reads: CASSYPGQDYGYTF. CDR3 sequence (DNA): TGTGCCAGCAGTTATCCGGGACAGGACTATGGCTACACCTTC.

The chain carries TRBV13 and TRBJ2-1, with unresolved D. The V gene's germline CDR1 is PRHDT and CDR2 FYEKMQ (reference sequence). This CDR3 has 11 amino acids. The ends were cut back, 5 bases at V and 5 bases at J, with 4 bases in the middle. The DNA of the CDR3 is TGTGCCAGCAGCCCCAACAATGAGCAGTTCTTC. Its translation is CASSPNNEQFF. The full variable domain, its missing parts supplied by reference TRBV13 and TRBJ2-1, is AAGVIQSPRHLIKEKRETATLKCYPIPRHDTVYWYQQGPGQDPQFLISFYEKMQSDKGSIPDRFSAQQFSDYHSELNMSSLELGDSALYFCASSPNNEQFFGPGTRLTVL.

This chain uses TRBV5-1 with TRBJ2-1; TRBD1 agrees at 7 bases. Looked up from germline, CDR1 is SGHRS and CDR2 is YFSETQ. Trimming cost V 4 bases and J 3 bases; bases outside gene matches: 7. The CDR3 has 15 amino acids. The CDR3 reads CASSLLTGYYNEQFF. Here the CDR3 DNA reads TGCGCCAGCAGCCTCCTGACAGGGTACTACAATGAGCAGTTCTTC. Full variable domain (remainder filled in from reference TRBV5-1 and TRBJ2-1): KAGVTQTPRYLIKTRGQQVTLSCSPISGHRSVSWYQQTPGQGLQFLFEYFSETQRNKGNFPGRFSGRQFSNSRSEMNVSTLELGDSALYLCASSLLTGYYNEQFFGPGTRLTVL.

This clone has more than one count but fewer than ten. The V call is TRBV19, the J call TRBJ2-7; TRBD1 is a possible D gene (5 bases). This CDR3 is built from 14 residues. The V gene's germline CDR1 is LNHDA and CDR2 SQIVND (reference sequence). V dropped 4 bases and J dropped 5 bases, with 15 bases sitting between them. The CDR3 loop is CASSTLAWGDEQYF. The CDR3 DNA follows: TGTGCCAGTAGTACTCTTGCGTGGGGCGACGAGCAGTACTTC.

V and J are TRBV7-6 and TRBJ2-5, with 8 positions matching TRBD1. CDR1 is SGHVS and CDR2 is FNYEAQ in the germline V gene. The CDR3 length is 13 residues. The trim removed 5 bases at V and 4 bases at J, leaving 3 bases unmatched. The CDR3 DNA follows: TGTGCCAGCAGCGACAGGGGACGAGAGACCCAGTACTTC. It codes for CASSDRGRETQYF.

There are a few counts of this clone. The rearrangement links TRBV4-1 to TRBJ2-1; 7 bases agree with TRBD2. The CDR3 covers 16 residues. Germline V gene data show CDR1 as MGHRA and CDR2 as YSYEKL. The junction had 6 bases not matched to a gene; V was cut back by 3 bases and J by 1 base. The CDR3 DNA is TGCGCCAGCAGCCACGTCGGGAGGAGGTCCTACAATGAGCAGTTCTTC. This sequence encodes CASSHVGRRSYNEQFF.

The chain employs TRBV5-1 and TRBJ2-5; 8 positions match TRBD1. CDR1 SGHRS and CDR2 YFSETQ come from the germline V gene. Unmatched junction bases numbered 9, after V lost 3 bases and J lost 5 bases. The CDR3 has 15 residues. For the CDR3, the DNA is TGCGCCAGCAGCTACCGGGACAGGCCACTCGAGACCCAGTACTTC. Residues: CASSYRDRPLETQYF.